This T cell receptor (beta chain) derives from a study of blood T cells in healthy people across ages. The study's findings and limits: Naive and antigen-experienced cells were not separated, limiting conclusive comparison. One million T cells yielded diversity estimates that were considered underestimates. Per million T cells, the diversity of TCR beta decreased roughly linearly as age advanced.

There are 15 residues in the CDR3. Germline values: CDR1 SGHRS, CDR2 YFSETQ. Points on this clonotype: What it recognizes is unknown. The junction and the germline gene differ at one end; a read error may be behind it.

A J-beta primer mix and a sample-barcoded 5' primer were used in a second PCR of about 6 to 12 cycles. Each cDNA molecule was tagged by a template-switch adaptor with 12 random nucleotides. TCRdb re-derived calls from the 5' RACE reads in MiXCR, one entry per CDR3 protein. The sample includes 600,000 to 650,000 distinct CDR3 sequences, around three fifths seen only once; the top ten take over 35%. The chain employs TRBV5-1 and TRBJ2-3, with 10 positions matching TRBD2. Source material: blood. The receptor comes from a man in his 60s in good health. In DNA, the CDR3 is TGTGCCAGCAGCCTTAGCGGGGGGTACACAGATACGCAGTATTTT. Amino acids: CASSLSGGYTDTQYF.